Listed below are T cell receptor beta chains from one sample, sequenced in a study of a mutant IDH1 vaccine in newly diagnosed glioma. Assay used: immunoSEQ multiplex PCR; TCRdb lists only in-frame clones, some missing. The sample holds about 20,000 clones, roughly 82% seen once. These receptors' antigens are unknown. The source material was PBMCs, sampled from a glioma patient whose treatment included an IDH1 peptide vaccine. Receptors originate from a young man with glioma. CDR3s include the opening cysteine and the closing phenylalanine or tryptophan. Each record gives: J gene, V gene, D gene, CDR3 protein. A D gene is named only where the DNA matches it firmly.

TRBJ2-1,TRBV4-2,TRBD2,CASSQGGGLAGANEQFF
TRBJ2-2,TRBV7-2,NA,CASSLDRDTGELFF
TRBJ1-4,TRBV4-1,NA,CASSLPWRGNEKLFF
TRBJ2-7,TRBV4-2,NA,CASSPQKGLRPHEQYF
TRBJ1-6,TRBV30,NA,CAALTGQGVNSPLHF
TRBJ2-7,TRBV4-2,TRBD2,CASSQYLAGASYEQYF
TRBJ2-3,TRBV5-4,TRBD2,CASNLAGGPIPHLF
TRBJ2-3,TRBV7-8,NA,CASRAGRTDTQYF
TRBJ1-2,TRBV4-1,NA,CASSQDRPYGYTF
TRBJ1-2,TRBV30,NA,CAWSISASYGYTF
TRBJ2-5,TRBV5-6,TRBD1,CASSFLDRGETQYF
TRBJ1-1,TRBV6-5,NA,CASSYDVQGNTEAFF
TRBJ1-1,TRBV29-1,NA,CSVDFRLRGTEAFF
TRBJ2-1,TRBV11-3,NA,CASSPGGVSYNEQFF
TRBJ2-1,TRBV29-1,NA,CSVETHYNEQFF
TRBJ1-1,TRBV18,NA,CASSTLDGPTEAFF
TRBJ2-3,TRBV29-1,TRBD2,CSVGTSSGSSDTQYF
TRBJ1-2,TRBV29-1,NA,CSVDPGTVIYGYTF
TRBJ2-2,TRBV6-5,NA,CATTSQRETTGELFF
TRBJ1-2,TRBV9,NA,CASSVATGPYGYTF
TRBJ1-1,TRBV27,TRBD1,CASSFLFSDRDKPEAFF
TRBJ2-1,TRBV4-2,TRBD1,CASSQTSDRVRSYNEQFF
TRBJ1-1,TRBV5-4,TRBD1,CASSLDRTGGAEAFF
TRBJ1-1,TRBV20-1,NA,CSAREAYEAFF
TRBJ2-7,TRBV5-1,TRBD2,CASSLSGLAGSYEQYF
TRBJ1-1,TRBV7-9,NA,CASSSQGGREAFF
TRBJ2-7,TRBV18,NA,CASSPPGGRNYEQYF
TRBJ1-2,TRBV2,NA,CASRKGQLNYGYTF
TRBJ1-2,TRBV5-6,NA,CASDGAQHYGYTF
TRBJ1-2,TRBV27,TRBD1,CASSLRGQGFYGYTF
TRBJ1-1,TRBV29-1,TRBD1,CSVEAVQGADRTEAFF
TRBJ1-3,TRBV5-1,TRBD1,CASSPGQFSGNTIYF
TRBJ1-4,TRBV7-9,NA,CASTSAGQYNEKLFF
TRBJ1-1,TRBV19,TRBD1,CASSAQGALTEAFF
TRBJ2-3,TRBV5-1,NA,CASSLGGGDWTGTDTQYF
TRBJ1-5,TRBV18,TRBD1,CASSPLGTGENQPQHF
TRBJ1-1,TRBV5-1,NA,CASSLAWTGNTEAFF
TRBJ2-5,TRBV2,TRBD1,CASREDYTGVETQYF
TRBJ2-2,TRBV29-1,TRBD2,CSVEDRASGSVNTGELFF
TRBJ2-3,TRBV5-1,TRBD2,CASSRGLVADTQYF
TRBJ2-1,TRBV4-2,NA,CASSQGTGEQFF
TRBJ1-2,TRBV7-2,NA,CASNLRGTAGYTF
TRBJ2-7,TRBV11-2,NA,CASSLKAGTLPYEQYF
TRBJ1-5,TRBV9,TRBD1,CASSVDPGQGRPQHF
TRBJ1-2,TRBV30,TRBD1,CASRTGGYYGYTF
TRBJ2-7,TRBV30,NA,CAWSASYEQYF
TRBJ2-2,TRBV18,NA,CASSPREGGTGELFF
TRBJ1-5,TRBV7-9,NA,CASSLGREVGQPQHF
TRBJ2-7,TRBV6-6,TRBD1,CATEGTAYEQYF
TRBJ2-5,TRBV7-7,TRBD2,CASSLVSAGGPQETQYF
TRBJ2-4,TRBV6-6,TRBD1,CASSRTGAAKNIQYF
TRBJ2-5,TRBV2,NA,CASSETLVHETQYF
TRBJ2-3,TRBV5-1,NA,CASSFLPGDTQYF